Below, 5 T cell receptor beta chains from the same sample are listed, as sequenced in a study of T-cell reconstitution after alpha-beta-depleted transplantation in children. Unique molecular identifiers featured in how the TCRbeta library was prepared. TCRdb processed the PCR reads anew with MiXCR; each CDR3 protein has one entry. The profile shows 300,000 or so distinct CDR3 sequences, around 25% of them singletons. This specimen was PBMCs, mostly from graft donor cells, taken 180 days after TCRalphabeta/CD19-depleted stem cell transplant. These receptor sequences come from a male patient between 5 and 17 years old who had a stem cell transplant for acute lymphoblastic leukemia, so the T cells may come from the graft donor.

This clonotype was seen many times. J is TRBJ1-1 and V is TRBV5-5; D not certain. V was clipped by 0 bases and J by 7 bases, with 10 bases between them. CDR3 size: 13 residues. The germline gives CDR1 SGHKS, CDR2 YYEKEE (reference sequence). The DNA for the CDR3 is TGTGCCAGCAGCTTGGTTCAGGCCCGTGAAGCTTTCTTT. It codes for CASSLVQAREAFF.

This clonotype occurred a few times. The chain links TRBV29-1 to TRBJ2-7; D is ambiguous. The CDR3 has 12 amino acids. In germline, CDR1 is SQVTM, CDR2 ANQGSEA. The V and J ends lost 2 bases and 1 base respectively, with 6 bases between them. The CDR3 DNA reads as TGCAGCGTTGAACTAGGGTCCTACGAGCAGTACTTC. Its protein product is CSVELGSYEQYF.

V usage is TRBV5-1 and J usage is TRBJ2-1; possibly TRBD1 or TRBD2 for D (5 bases each). Looked up from germline, CDR1 is SGHRS and CDR2 is YFSETQ. V dropped 0 bases and J dropped 0 bases, with 13 bases sitting between them. The CDR3 consists of 17 residues. The CDR3 sequence: CASSLVVGTFSYNEQFF. As DNA, the CDR3 is TGCGCCAGCAGCTTGGTGGTTGGGACCTTCTCCTACAATGAGCAGTTCTTC.

This clonotype was observed a handful of times. This chain links TRBV27 with TRBJ1-3; the D gene is possibly TRBD1 (5 bases). The CDR3 is 14 amino acids. Trimming took 3 bases from V and 4 from J, leaving 10 bases between them. Per germline, CDR1 MNHEY and CDR2 SMNVEV (reference sequence). The CDR3 nucleotides are TGTGCCAGCAGTTTTCGGGGGAACGGAAACACCATATATTTT. Its translation: CASSFRGNGNTIYF.

This chain connects TRBV20-1 to TRBJ2-2; D is possibly TRBD1 (5 bases). Germline-derived CDR1 and CDR2 are DFQATT and SNEGSKA (reference sequence). The V gene lost 6 bases and the J gene lost 7 bases, with 18 bases spanning the gap. The CDR3 length is 14 residues. CDR3 region: CSAILRRGGGELFF. CDR3 in DNA: TGCAGTGCAATCCTCCGAAGGGGTGGCGGGGAGCTGTTTTTT.